Listed below are T cell receptor beta chains from one sample, sequenced in a study of blood T cell repertoires in COVID-19. Repertoires were generated with immunoSEQ multiplex PCR, while TCRdb's copy carries only in-frame clones and drops some. This table has around 250,000 clones, about 87% appearing once. The specimen was peripheral blood. The receptors were sampled from a woman between 70 and 85 years old with active or convalescent COVID-19. Both conserved end residues are part of each CDR3. Fields, in order: J gene, clone size, CDR3 length, V gene, D gene, CDR3 DNA, CDR3 protein. A D gene is named only where the DNA matches it firmly. Clone size is shown for a subset of rows, as once, few, many or a class of expanded clone.

j_gene: TRBJ1-1
abundance: .
len: 13
v_gene: TRBV19
d_gene: .
CDR3nt: TGTGCCAGTAGTATAGATACGGTGGCTGAAGCTTTCTTT
CDR3aa: CASSIDTVAEAFF

j_gene: TRBJ1-4
abundance: .
len: 14
v_gene: TRBV10-3
d_gene: TRBD1
CDR3nt: TGTGCCACCAGAAGGACAGGGGTAAATGAAAAACTGTTTTTT
CDR3aa: CATRRTGVNEKLFF

j_gene: TRBJ2-1
abundance: .
len: 19
v_gene: TRBV27
d_gene: .
CDR3nt: TGTGCCAGCTCCCAATGGGGAGGACAACAAGTACGGTACTACAATGAGCAGTTCTTC
CDR3aa: CASSQWGGQQVRYYNEQFF

j_gene: TRBJ2-1
abundance: .
len: 13
v_gene: TRBV3-1/TRBV3-2
d_gene: .
CDR3nt: TGTGCCAGCACAACTTTCGGGGTCAATGAGCAGTTCTTC
CDR3aa: CASTTFGVNEQFF

j_gene: TRBJ2-1
abundance: once
len: 16
v_gene: TRBV28
d_gene: TRBD2
CDR3nt: TGTGCCAGCAGCCTCCTCGGGGGGAGGACCTACAATGAGCAGTTCTTC
CDR3aa: CASSLLGGRTYNEQFF

j_gene: TRBJ1-1
abundance: .
len: 15
v_gene: TRBV19
d_gene: .
CDR3nt: TGTGCCAGTTGGGGAGGGGGGGTCATGAACACTGAAGCTTTCTTT
CDR3aa: CASWGGGVMNTEAFF

j_gene: TRBJ1-5
abundance: .
len: 14
v_gene: TRBV10-2
d_gene: TRBD1
CDR3nt: TGCGCCAGCAGTAAGACAGGGAGCAATCAGCCCCAGCATTTT
CDR3aa: CASSKTGSNQPQHF

j_gene: TRBJ1-1
abundance: once
len: 15
v_gene: TRBV27
d_gene: .
CDR3nt: TGTGCCAGCAGTTTAATGTCAGTTGGGGGGACTGAAGCTTTCTTT
CDR3aa: CASSLMSVGGTEAFF

j_gene: TRBJ1-6
abundance: once
len: 15
v_gene: TRBV7-2
d_gene: .
CDR3nt: TGTGCCAGCAGCCCCAGTGGTCAGGGCTATTCACCCCTCCACTTT
CDR3aa: CASSPSGQGYSPLHF

j_gene: TRBJ1-1
abundance: few
len: 13
v_gene: TRBV2
d_gene: .
CDR3nt: TGTGCCGACAGACAGCGCATGAACACTGAAGCTTTCTTT
CDR3aa: CADRQRMNTEAFF

j_gene: TRBJ1-1
abundance: .
len: 13
v_gene: TRBV12-3/TRBV12-4
d_gene: .
CDR3nt: TGTGCCAGCAGACCGACAGCCAACACTGAAGCTTTCTTT
CDR3aa: CASRPTANTEAFF

j_gene: TRBJ1-5
abundance: .
len: 11
v_gene: TRBV6-6
d_gene: .
CDR3nt: TGTGCCAGTGGGGGGAGGCAGCCCCAGCATTTT
CDR3aa: CASGGRQPQHF

j_gene: TRBJ1-1
abundance: once
len: 11
v_gene: TRBV20-1
d_gene: .
CDR3nt: TGCAGTGCTATCTCCAAGCTTGAAGCTTTCTTT
CDR3aa: CSAISKLEAFF

j_gene: TRBJ1-5
abundance: .
len: 18
v_gene: TRBV19
d_gene: .
CDR3nt: TGTGCCAGTAGTATAGAAAGTGGCAGGGTAAGAAACAATCAGCCCCAGCATTTT
CDR3aa: CASSIESGRVRNNQPQHF

j_gene: TRBJ1-2
abundance: .
len: 16
v_gene: TRBV24-1
d_gene: TRBD1
CDR3nt: TGTGCCACCAGTGATTCCCGTCCGAGACAGGGAGACGGCTACACCTTC
CDR3aa: CATSDSRPRQGDGYTF

j_gene: TRBJ2-5
abundance: .
len: 16
v_gene: TRBV19
d_gene: TRBD2
CDR3nt: TGTGCCAGTAACCCCCCGGGACTAGCGGGACAAGAGACCCAGTACTTC
CDR3aa: CASNPPGLAGQETQYF

j_gene: TRBJ2-7
abundance: few
len: 15
v_gene: TRBV7-9
d_gene: .
CDR3nt: TGTGCCAGCAGCTCCACCGACAGGAGTCCCTACGAGCAGTACTTC
CDR3aa: CASSSTDRSPYEQYF

j_gene: TRBJ2-1
abundance: .
len: 15
v_gene: TRBV5-1
d_gene: TRBD1
CDR3nt: TGCGCCAGCAGCTCGCTCCGGGACAGGGTGAATGAGCAGTTCTTC
CDR3aa: CASSSLRDRVNEQFF

j_gene: TRBJ2-5
abundance: few
len: 17
v_gene: TRBV18
d_gene: .
CDR3nt: TGTGCCAGCTCACCACCGTCCGGGGGACCGGTCCAAGAGACCCAGTACTTC
CDR3aa: CASSPPSGGPVQETQYF

j_gene: TRBJ1-2
abundance: .
len: 13
v_gene: TRBV5-4
d_gene: .
CDR3nt: TGTGCCAGCAGCCAGGACAGCTTCTATGGCTACACCTTC
CDR3aa: CASSQDSFYGYTF

j_gene: TRBJ1-6
abundance: .
len: 11
v_gene: TRBV20-1
d_gene: TRBD1
CDR3nt: TGCAGTGCTGGGTGGACAGGACACCTCCACTTT
CDR3aa: CSAGWTGHLHF

j_gene: TRBJ1-2
abundance: .
len: 13
v_gene: TRBV5-1
d_gene: .
CDR3nt: TGCGCCAGCAGCTTACAGGGTACCCATGGCTACACCTTC
CDR3aa: CASSLQGTHGYTF

j_gene: TRBJ2-7
abundance: once
len: 17
v_gene: TRBV7-8
d_gene: .
CDR3nt: TGTGCCAGCAGCTTAGGAATTTCAGGGGATGGAAACTACGAGCAGTACTTC
CDR3aa: CASSLGISGDGNYEQYF

j_gene: TRBJ2-7
abundance: .
len: 13
v_gene: TRBV19
d_gene: .
CDR3nt: TGTGCCAGTACAAGGGCAGGGGCCTACGAGCAGTACTTC
CDR3aa: CASTRAGAYEQYF

j_gene: TRBJ2-5
abundance: .
len: 16
v_gene: TRBV14
d_gene: .
CDR3nt: TGTGCCAGCAGCCAAGTTGCCGGGAAGCCCGGGGGGACCCAGTACTTC
CDR3aa: CASSQVAGKPGGTQYF

j_gene: TRBJ1-1
abundance: once
len: 13
v_gene: TRBV11-3
d_gene: .
CDR3nt: TGTGCCAGCAGCTTAGAAAGGGGCACCTCAGCTTTCTTT
CDR3aa: CASSLERGTSAFF

j_gene: TRBJ2-5
abundance: .
len: 12
v_gene: TRBV6-2/TRBV6-3
d_gene: .
CDR3nt: TGTGCCAGCAGTCCACTCGGGGGGCTCCGGTACTTC
CDR3aa: CASSPLGGLRYF

j_gene: TRBJ2-4
abundance: .
len: 15
v_gene: TRBV6-5
d_gene: .
CDR3nt: TGTGCCAGCAGCCCGCTAGGGGTAGCCAAAAACATTCAGTACTTC
CDR3aa: CASSPLGVAKNIQYF

j_gene: TRBJ1-2
abundance: .
len: 16
v_gene: TRBV6-2/TRBV6-3
d_gene: .
CDR3nt: TGTGCCAGCAGTTACGAGGGCTACAGGGTTAACTATGGCTACACCTTC
CDR3aa: CASSYEGYRVNYGYTF

j_gene: TRBJ1-1
abundance: .
len: 15
v_gene: TRBV2
d_gene: TRBD1
CDR3nt: TGTGCCAGCAGTGTTACAACAGGGGGCAGGACTGAAGCTTTCTTT
CDR3aa: CASSVTTGGRTEAFF

j_gene: TRBJ2-1
abundance: .
len: 13
v_gene: TRBV10-2
d_gene: .
CDR3nt: TGCGCCAGCCGTGCACAGGGCGACAATGAGCAGTTCTTC
CDR3aa: CASRAQGDNEQFF

j_gene: TRBJ2-4
abundance: .
len: 14
v_gene: TRBV18
d_gene: .
CDR3nt: TGTGCCAGCTCACCCCCAGGGGCGAGGGACATTCAGTACTTC
CDR3aa: CASSPPGARDIQYF

j_gene: TRBJ2-3
abundance: .
len: 15
v_gene: TRBV3-1/TRBV3-2
d_gene: .
CDR3nt: TGTGCCAGCAGCCGGCGGGCGGGGCCCAAAGATACGCAGTATTTT
CDR3aa: CASSRRAGPKDTQYF

j_gene: TRBJ2-3
abundance: .
len: 17
v_gene: TRBV4-3
d_gene: .
CDR3nt: TGCGCCAGCAGCCAAGATCAGGGGCGGGTAAGCACAGATACGCAGTATTTT
CDR3aa: CASSQDQGRVSTDTQYF

j_gene: TRBJ1-1
abundance: .
len: 13
v_gene: TRBV4-1
d_gene: .
CDR3nt: TGCGCCAGCAGCCTTGAGCAGGGTAAGGTGGCTTTCTTT
CDR3aa: CASSLEQGKVAFF

j_gene: TRBJ2-7
abundance: .
len: 12
v_gene: TRBV19
d_gene: .
CDR3nt: TGTGCCAGTAGTACCTTCGGAGGGGAGCAGTACTTC
CDR3aa: CASSTFGGEQYF

j_gene: TRBJ2-1
abundance: few
len: 15
v_gene: TRBV24-1
d_gene: .
CDR3nt: TGTGCCACCAGTGACGGGTTCAGCTCCTACAATGAGCAGTTCTTC
CDR3aa: CATSDGFSSYNEQFF

j_gene: TRBJ1-1
abundance: few
len: 16
v_gene: TRBV3-1/TRBV3-2
d_gene: TRBD1
CDR3nt: TGTGCCAGCAGCCCAGGAGGAGGACAGGGAAACACTGAAGCTTTCTTT
CDR3aa: CASSPGGGQGNTEAFF

j_gene: TRBJ1-4
abundance: .
len: 13
v_gene: TRBV7-2
d_gene: .
CDR3nt: TGTGCCAGCAGCTTAGGCGGTCGTGAAAAACTGTTTTTT
CDR3aa: CASSLGGREKLFF

j_gene: TRBJ2-2
abundance: .
len: 15
v_gene: TRBV4-3
d_gene: .
CDR3nt: TGCGCCAGCAGCATTGGACAGACGAACACCGGGGAGCTGTTTTTT
CDR3aa: CASSIGQTNTGELFF

j_gene: TRBJ2-1
abundance: .
len: 11
v_gene: TRBV29-1
d_gene: .
CDR3nt: TGCAGCGTTGAAGGGGGCTGGGGGCAGTTCTTC
CDR3aa: CSVEGGWGQFF

j_gene: TRBJ1-1
abundance: .
len: 14
v_gene: TRBV25-1
d_gene: .
CDR3nt: TGTGCCAGCAGTGGCGAGACAGTGAACACTGAAGCTTTCTTT
CDR3aa: CASSGETVNTEAFF

j_gene: TRBJ1-4
abundance: few
len: 13
v_gene: TRBV18
d_gene: .
CDR3nt: TGTGCCAGCTCACAGGGGGAAGAGGGAAAACTGTTTTTT
CDR3aa: CASSQGEEGKLFF

j_gene: TRBJ2-3
abundance: few
len: 15
v_gene: TRBV10-3
d_gene: TRBD1
CDR3nt: TGTGCCACCAAAATGGGGGACAGGGGGTCAGATACGCAGTATTTT
CDR3aa: CATKMGDRGSDTQYF

j_gene: TRBJ1-2
abundance: .
len: 14
v_gene: TRBV9
d_gene: .
CDR3nt: TGTGCCAGCAGCATATACGGACAGTTTTATGGCTACACCTTC
CDR3aa: CASSIYGQFYGYTF

j_gene: TRBJ1-1
abundance: .
len: 14
v_gene: TRBV5-1
d_gene: .
CDR3nt: TGCGCCAGCAGATCACAGGCATCGAACACTGAAGCTTTCTTT
CDR3aa: CASRSQASNTEAFF

j_gene: TRBJ1-2
abundance: .
len: 14
v_gene: TRBV9
d_gene: TRBD1
CDR3nt: TGTGCCAGCAGGGCAGGGGGACCGAACTATGGCTACACCTTC
CDR3aa: CASRAGGPNYGYTF

j_gene: TRBJ1-4
abundance: .
len: 14
v_gene: TRBV4-1
d_gene: TRBD1
CDR3nt: TGCGCCAGCAGCCAAGGGGACAGGGAAGAAAAACTGTTTTTT
CDR3aa: CASSQGDREEKLFF

j_gene: TRBJ1-1
abundance: .
len: 15
v_gene: TRBV10-3
d_gene: .
CDR3nt: TGTGCCATCAGTGAGGCGGACAGTCTGAACACTGAAGCTTTCTTT
CDR3aa: CAISEADSLNTEAFF

j_gene: TRBJ1-4
abundance: .
len: 15
v_gene: TRBV5-6
d_gene: TRBD1
CDR3nt: TGTGCCAGCAGCTTGGCGGGACAGGGAAGCGAAAAACTGTTTTTT
CDR3aa: CASSLAGQGSEKLFF

j_gene: TRBJ2-7
abundance: .
len: 14
v_gene: TRBV19
d_gene: TRBD1
CDR3nt: TGTGCCAGTAGTCTTTCTGAGACAGGGGACGAGCAGTACTTC
CDR3aa: CASSLSETGDEQYF

j_gene: TRBJ1-1
abundance: .
len: 14
v_gene: TRBV2
d_gene: TRBD1
CDR3nt: TGTGCCAGCAGCTACAGGGGAATGAACACTGAAGCTTTCTTT
CDR3aa: CASSYRGMNTEAFF

j_gene: TRBJ2-7
abundance: .
len: 15
v_gene: TRBV2
d_gene: TRBD2
CDR3nt: TGTGCCAGCACCTCCACTGGGCGGGGGGGCCCCGAGCAGTACTTC
CDR3aa: CASTSTGRGGPEQYF

j_gene: TRBJ1-6
abundance: .
len: 13
v_gene: TRBV7-2
d_gene: .
CDR3nt: TGTGCCAGCAGGGGAACAGGGAATTCACCCCTCCACTTT
CDR3aa: CASRGTGNSPLHF

j_gene: TRBJ1-5
abundance: .
len: 17
v_gene: TRBV5-1
d_gene: TRBD1
CDR3nt: TGCGCCAGCAGCTTAGGAGACAGGGACCATAGCAATCAGCCCCAGCATTTT
CDR3aa: CASSLGDRDHSNQPQHF

j_gene: TRBJ2-7
abundance: .
len: 15
v_gene: TRBV25-1
d_gene: .
CDR3nt: TGTGCCAGCAGTGAATCGGGACTGATGTCCTACGAGCAGTACTTC
CDR3aa: CASSESGLMSYEQYF

j_gene: TRBJ1-5
abundance: .
len: 12
v_gene: TRBV24-1
d_gene: .
CDR3nt: TGTGCCACCAGTGACCCAAATCAGCCCCAGCATTTT
CDR3aa: CATSDPNQPQHF

j_gene: TRBJ2-7
abundance: .
len: 17
v_gene: TRBV7-8
d_gene: .
CDR3nt: TGTGCCAGCAGCCCCTTCGGTAGCTTTCTTCGCTCCTACGAGCAGTACTTC
CDR3aa: CASSPFGSFLRSYEQYF

j_gene: TRBJ2-5
abundance: few
len: 12
v_gene: TRBV2
d_gene: .
CDR3nt: TGTGCCAGCTATCGAGGGAGGGAGACCCAGTACTTC
CDR3aa: CASYRGRETQYF